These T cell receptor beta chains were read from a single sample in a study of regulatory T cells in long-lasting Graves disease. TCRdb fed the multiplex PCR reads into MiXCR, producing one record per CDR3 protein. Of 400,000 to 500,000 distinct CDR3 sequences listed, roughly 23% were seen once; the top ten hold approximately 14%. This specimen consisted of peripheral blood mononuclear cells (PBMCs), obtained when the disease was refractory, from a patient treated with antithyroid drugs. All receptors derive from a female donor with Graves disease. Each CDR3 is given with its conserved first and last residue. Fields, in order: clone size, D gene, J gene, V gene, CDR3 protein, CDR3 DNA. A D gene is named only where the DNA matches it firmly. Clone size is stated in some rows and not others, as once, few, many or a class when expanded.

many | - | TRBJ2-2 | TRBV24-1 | CATSDWRNTGELFF | TGTGCCACCAGTGATTGGAGGAACACCGGGGAGCTGTTTTTT
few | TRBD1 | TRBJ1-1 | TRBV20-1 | CSARTPGGGKVPNTEAFF | TGCAGTGCTAGAACCCCCGGAGGGGGCAAGGTCCCGAACACTGAAGCTTTCTTT
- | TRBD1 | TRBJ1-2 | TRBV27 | CASKLQGDGNYGYTF | TGTGCCAGCAAGCTGCAGGGGGACGGTAACTATGGCTACACCTTC
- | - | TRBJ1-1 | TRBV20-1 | CSARDWGGNTEAFF | TGCAGTGCTAGAGATTGGGGGGGAAACACTGAAGCTTTCTTT
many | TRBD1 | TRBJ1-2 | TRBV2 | CASRRTAGQTNYGYTF | TGTGCCAGCAGAAGAACCGCGGGACAGACCAACTATGGCTACACCTTC
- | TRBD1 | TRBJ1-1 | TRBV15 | CATSFRQGMNTEAFF | TGTGCCACCAGCTTCCGACAGGGCATGAACACTGAAGCTTTCTTT
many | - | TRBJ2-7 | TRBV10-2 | CASSADRWEGSYEQYF | TGCGCCAGCAGTGCCGACCGGTGGGAAGGCTCCTACGAGCAGTACTTC
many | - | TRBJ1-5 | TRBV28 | CASTRTADAQHF | TGTGCCAGCACCCGGACCGCAGACGCCCAGCATTTT
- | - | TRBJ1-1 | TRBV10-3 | CAISTAAGGTEAFF | TGTGCCATCAGCACGGCAGCTGGCGGCACTGAAGCTTTCTTT
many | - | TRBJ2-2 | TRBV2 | CASSTQGTGELFF | TGTGCCAGCAGTACGCAGGGTACCGGGGAGCTGTTTTTT
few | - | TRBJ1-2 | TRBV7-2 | CASSLDFYSYTF | TGTGCCAGCAGCTTGGACTTCTATAGCTACACCTTC
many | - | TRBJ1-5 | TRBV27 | CASSEAGSNQPQHF | TGTGCCAGCAGTGAGGCAGGCAGCAATCAGCCCCAGCATTTT
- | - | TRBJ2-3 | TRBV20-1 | CSAKTDTQYF | TGCAGTGCTAAGACAGATACGCAGTATTTT
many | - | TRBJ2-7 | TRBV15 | CATSPRRSLYEQYF | TGTGCCACCTCCCCCCGGAGATCCCTCTACGAGCAGTACTTC